This TCR beta chain is from a study of cytomegalovirus exposure and HLA in healthy donors. With respect to this clone: Its matching antigen is unknown.

60 Vbeta and 13 Jbeta primers were used in PCR. The assay was immunoSEQ multiplex PCR, and TCRdb's table has in-frame clones only and misses some. The sample lists under 200,000 clones, 60% to 85% occurring once. Broader study findings: The majority of CMV-associated TCR beta chains were reported as apparently HLA-restricted in a later analysis. High specificity and sensitivity for cytomegalovirus status were reported for the classifier.

All donors participated as healthy donors of bone marrow. Material: PBMCs. This receptor was taken from a male donor in good health and CMV-seropositive.

CDR3 nucleotide sequence: TGCGCCAGCAGCTTGCCCCACAGGGAGAACTATGGCTACACCTTC. Translation: CASSLPHRENYGYTF. V and J are TRBV5-1 and TRBJ1-2; D possibly corresponds to TRBD1 (6 bases). Germline CDR1 reads SGHRS; CDR2 reads YFSETQ. The germline V and J ends were trimmed by 1 base and 2 bases, with 12 bases remaining between them. The CDR3 totals 15 residues.